This passage covers 4 T cell receptor beta chains from one sample sequenced in a study of T cells after yellow fever vaccination. TCRdb redid the calling of the 5' RACE reads with MiXCR, one entry per CDR3 protein. This table has 150,000 or so distinct CDR3 sequences, 9.3% appearing once. The material was CD8+ T cells sorted from PBMCs, obtained 45 days after the yellow fever booster vaccination. The receptors come from a man between 18 and 35 years old who received the YFV17D yellow fever vaccine.

This clonotype was recorded a few times. This chain joins TRBV12-3 or TRBV12-4 and TRBJ2-1; 8 nucleotides match TRBD2. Trimming took 1 base from V and 6 from J; bases not matched to a gene: 5. This CDR3 spans 15 amino acids. The CDR3: CASSLGGGNGNEQFF. The CDR3 DNA sequence: TGTGCCAGCAGTTTAGGCGGGGGGAACGGCAATGAGCAGTTCTTC.

The V call is TRBV5-1, the J call TRBJ1-3; unclear D gene. Germline V gene sequence: CDR1 SGHRS, CDR2 YFSETQ. The CDR3 totals 15 residues. Trimming took off 0 bases at V and 0 bases at J, with 7 bases between the two ends. The chain's CDR3 is CASSLVGGSGNTIYF. The DNA of the CDR3 is TGCGCCAGCAGCTTGGTCGGCGGCTCTGGAAACACCATATATTTT. Together with reference TRBV5-1 and TRBJ1-3, the CDR3 gives the full variable domain: KAGVTQTPRYLIKTRGQQVTLSCSPISGHRSVSWYQQTPGQGLQFLFEYFSETQRNKGNFPGRFSGRQFSNSRSEMNVSTLELGDSALYLCASSLVGGSGNTIYFGEGSWLTVV.

The rearrangement uses TRBV28 and TRBJ1-2, with 8 positions matching TRBD1. Germline V gene lookup returns CDR1 MDHEN and CDR2 SYDVKM. V trimming: 7 bases; J trimming: 6 bases; junction bases outside the gene matches: 13. CDR3 size: 15 residues. In DNA form, the CDR3 reads TGTGCCAGCATCGCTTTGGACAGGGAGTACGATGGCTACACCTTC. Translating it yields CASIALDREYDGYTF.

This clonotype was observed a few times. The chain is built from TRBV7-6 and TRBJ1-1; 10 bases map to TRBD1. The ends lost 3 bases at V and 3 bases at J; junction bases unmatched: 7. CDR3 length: 16 residues. The V gene's germline CDR1 is SGHVS and CDR2 FNYEAQ. The chain's CDR3 is CASSFPGTGEYTEAFF. CDR3 DNA sequence: TGTGCCAGCAGCTTCCCGGGGACAGGGGAATACACTGAAGCTTTCTTT.